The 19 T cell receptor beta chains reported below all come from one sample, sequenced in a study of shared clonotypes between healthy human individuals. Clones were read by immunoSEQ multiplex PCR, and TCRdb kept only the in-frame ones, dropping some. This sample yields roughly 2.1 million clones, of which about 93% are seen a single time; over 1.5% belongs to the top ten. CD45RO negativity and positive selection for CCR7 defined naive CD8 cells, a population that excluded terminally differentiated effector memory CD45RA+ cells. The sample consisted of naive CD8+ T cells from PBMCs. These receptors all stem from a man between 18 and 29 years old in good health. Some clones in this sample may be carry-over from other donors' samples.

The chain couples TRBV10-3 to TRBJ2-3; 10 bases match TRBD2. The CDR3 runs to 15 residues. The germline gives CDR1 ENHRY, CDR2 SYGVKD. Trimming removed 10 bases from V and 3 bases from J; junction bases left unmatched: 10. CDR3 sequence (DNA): TGTGCCAACAAAGCCGGGACTAGCGTAACAGATACGCAGTATTTT. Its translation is CANKAGTSVTDTQYF.

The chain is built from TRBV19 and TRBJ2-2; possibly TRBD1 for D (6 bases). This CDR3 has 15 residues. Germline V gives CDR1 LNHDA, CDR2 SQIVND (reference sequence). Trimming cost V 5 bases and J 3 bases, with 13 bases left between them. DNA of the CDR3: TGTGCCAGTAGTTTCAGGCAGGGGTACACCGGGGAGCTGTTTTTT. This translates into CASSFRQGYTGELFF.

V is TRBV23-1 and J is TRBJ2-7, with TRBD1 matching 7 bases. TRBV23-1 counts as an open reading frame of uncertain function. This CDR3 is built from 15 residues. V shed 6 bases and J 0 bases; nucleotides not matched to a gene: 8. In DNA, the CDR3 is TGCGCCAGCAGCCCCCGGGACAGAATCTCCTACGAGCAGTACTTC. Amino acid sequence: CASSPRDRISYEQYF.

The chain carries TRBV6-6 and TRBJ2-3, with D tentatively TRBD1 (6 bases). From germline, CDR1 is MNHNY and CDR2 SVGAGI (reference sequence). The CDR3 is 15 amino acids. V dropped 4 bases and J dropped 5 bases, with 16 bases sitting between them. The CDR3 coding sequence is TGTGCCAGCAGTTCCGTTGACAGGACTGAAGATACGCAGTATTTT. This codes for CASSSVDRTEDTQYF.

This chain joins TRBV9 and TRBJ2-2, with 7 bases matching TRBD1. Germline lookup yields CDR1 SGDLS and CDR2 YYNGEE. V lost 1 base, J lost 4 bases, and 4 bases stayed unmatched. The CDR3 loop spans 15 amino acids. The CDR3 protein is CASSVRTGPTGELFF. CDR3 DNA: TGTGCCAGCAGCGTAAGGACAGGCCCCACCGGGGAGCTGTTTTTT.

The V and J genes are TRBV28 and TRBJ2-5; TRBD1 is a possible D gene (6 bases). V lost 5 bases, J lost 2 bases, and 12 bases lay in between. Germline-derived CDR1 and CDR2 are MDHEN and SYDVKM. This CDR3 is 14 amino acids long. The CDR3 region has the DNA TGTGCCAGCAGTCCCCAGGGGCCGCAAGAGACCCAGTACTTC. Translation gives CASSPQGPQETQYF.

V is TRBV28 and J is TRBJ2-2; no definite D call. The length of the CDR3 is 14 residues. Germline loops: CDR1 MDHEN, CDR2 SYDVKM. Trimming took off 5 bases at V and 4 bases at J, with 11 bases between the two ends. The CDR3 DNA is TGTGCCAGCAGTCACACCTGGGCCACCGGGGAGCTGTTTTTT. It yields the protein CASSHTWATGELFF.

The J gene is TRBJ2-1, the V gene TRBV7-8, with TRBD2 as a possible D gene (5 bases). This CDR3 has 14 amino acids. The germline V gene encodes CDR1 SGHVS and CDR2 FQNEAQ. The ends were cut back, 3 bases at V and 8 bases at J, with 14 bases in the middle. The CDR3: CASSFYSGRDEQFF. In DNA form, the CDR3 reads TGTGCCAGCAGCTTCTACAGCGGTAGGGATGAGCAGTTCTTC.

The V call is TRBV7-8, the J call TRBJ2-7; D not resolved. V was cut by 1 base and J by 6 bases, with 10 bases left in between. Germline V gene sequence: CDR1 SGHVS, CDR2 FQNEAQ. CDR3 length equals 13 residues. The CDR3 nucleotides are TGTGCCAGCAGCTTAGAGGGCTTTGGCGAGCAGTACTTC. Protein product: CASSLEGFGEQYF.

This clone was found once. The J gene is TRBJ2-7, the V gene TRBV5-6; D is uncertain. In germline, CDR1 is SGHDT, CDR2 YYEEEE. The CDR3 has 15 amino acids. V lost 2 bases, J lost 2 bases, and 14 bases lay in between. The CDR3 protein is CASSLGNLGAYEQYF. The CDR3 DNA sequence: TGTGCCAGCAGCTTAGGCAACTTAGGCGCCTACGAGCAGTACTTC.

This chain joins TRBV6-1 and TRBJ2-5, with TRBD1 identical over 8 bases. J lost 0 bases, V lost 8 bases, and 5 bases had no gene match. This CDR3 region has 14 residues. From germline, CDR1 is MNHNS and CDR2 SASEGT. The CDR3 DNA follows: TGTGCCAGCGAGGGACAGGCCAACCAAGAGACCCAGTACTTC. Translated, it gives CASEGQANQETQYF.

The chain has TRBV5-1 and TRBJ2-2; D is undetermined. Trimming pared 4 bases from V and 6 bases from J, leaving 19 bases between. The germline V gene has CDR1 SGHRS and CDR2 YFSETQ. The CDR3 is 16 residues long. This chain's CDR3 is CASSPDEWRPAGELFF. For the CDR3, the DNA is TGCGCCAGCAGCCCGGACGAGTGGCGGCCGGCCGGGGAGCTGTTTTTT.

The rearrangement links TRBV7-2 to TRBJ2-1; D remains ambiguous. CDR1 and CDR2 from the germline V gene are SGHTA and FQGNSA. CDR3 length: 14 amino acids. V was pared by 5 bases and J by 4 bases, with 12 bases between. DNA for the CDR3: TGTGCCAGCAGCCCCTTAGGTAGGTACAATGAGCAGTTCTTC. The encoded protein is CASSPLGRYNEQFF. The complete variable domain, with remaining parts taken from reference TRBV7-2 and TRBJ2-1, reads GAGVSQSPSNKVTEKGKDVELRCDPISGHTALYWYRQSLGQGLEFLIYFQGNSAPDKSGLPSDRFSAERTGGSVSTLTIQRTQQEDSAVYLCASSPLGRYNEQFFGPGTRLTVL.

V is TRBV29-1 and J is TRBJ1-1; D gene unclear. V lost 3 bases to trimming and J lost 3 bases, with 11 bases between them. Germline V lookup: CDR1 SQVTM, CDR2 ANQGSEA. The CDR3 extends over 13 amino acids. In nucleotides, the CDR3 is TGCAGCGTTGAGTCCAGGCTCTACACTGAAGCTTTCTTT. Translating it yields CSVESRLYTEAFF.

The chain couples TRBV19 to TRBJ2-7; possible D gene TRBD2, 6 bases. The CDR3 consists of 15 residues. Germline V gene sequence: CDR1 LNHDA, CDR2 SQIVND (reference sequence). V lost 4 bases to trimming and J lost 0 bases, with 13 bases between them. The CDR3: CASSTLGGASYEQYF. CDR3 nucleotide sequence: TGTGCCAGTAGTACCCTTGGCGGGGCCTCCTACGAGCAGTACTTC.

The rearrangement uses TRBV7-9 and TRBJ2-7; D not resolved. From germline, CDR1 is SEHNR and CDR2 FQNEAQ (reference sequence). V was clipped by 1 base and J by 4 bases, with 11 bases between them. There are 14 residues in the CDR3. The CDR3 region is CASSLGGLFYEQYF. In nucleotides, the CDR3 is TGTGCCAGCAGCTTAGGAGGCCTTTTTTACGAGCAGTACTTC.

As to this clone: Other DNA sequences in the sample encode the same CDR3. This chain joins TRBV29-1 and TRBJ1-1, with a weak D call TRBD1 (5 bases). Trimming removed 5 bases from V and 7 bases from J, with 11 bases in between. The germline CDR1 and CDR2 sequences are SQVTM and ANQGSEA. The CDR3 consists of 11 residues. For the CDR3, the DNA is TGCAGCGTTCTCGGGGGTCTTGAAGCTTTCTTT. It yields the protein CSVLGGLEAFF.

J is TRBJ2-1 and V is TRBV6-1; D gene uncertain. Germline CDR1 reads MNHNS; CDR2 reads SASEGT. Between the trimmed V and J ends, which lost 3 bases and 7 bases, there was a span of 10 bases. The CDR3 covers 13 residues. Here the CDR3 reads CASSEWVVNEQFF. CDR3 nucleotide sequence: TGTGCCAGCAGTGAGTGGGTCGTTAATGAGCAGTTCTTC.

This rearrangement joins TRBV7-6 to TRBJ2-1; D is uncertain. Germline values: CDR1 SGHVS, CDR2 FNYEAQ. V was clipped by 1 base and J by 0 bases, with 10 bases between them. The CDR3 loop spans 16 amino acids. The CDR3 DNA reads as TGTGCCAGCAGCTTAGAAGGTGTCAACTCCTACAATGAGCAGTTCTTC. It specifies CASSLEGVNSYNEQFF.